Presented here are 30 T cell receptor beta chains from one specimen sequenced in a study of T cells after yellow fever vaccination. TCRdb itself ran the 5' RACE reads through MiXCR, one entry per CDR3 protein. The repertoire has some 320,000 distinct CDR3 sequences, 3.5% to 5% of them found once; the top ten carry roughly a fifth. Specimen: PBMCs, collected 15 days after the yellow fever booster vaccination. The receptors were sampled from a man between 18 and 29 years old who received the YFV17D yellow fever vaccine.

The chain has TRBV5-1 and TRBJ2-2; 9 bases line up with TRBD1. The junction had 10 bases not matched to a gene; V was cut back by 0 bases and J by 7 bases. The germline V gene encodes CDR1 SGHRS and CDR2 YFSETQ. The CDR3 runs 17 residues. The CDR3 reads CASSLEGNRGQSGELFF. The DNA for the CDR3 is TGCGCCAGCAGCTTGGAGGGGAACAGGGGGCAGAGCGGGGAGCTGTTTTTT.

This clonotype was counted a few times. The J gene is TRBJ2-3, the V gene TRBV3-1; 10 nucleotides match TRBD2. The V and J ends lost 1 base and 4 bases, in that order; junction bases with no gene match: 5. The CDR3 totals 16 residues. The germline CDR1 and CDR2 sequences are LGHDT and YNNKEL (reference sequence). For the CDR3, the DNA is TGTGCCAGCAGCCAAGTCCGGCTAGCGGGGGCAGATACGCAGTATTTT. Protein: CASSQVRLAGADTQYF.

This clonotype was recorded a few times. The rearrangement joins TRBV27 to TRBJ1-2; 9 bases match TRBD1. V dropped 5 bases and J dropped 8; count of bases not matched to a gene: 15. The germline CDR1 and CDR2 sequences are MNHEY and SMNVEV (reference sequence). The CDR3 is made up of 16 amino acids. In nucleotides, the CDR3 is TGTGCCAGCAGTCCCATTATCCGGGACAGGGAGGAAGGCTACACCTTC. Its protein is CASSPIIRDREEGYTF.

Points on this clonotype: Possible read error: a much larger clone is one base away. The rearrangement links TRBV12-3 or TRBV12-4 to TRBJ2-4, with D perhaps TRBD2 (6 bases). The CDR3 runs 15 residues. The CDR3: CASSLLLASKNILYF. The CDR3 nucleotides are TGTGCCAGCAGTTTACTCCTAGCGTCCAAAAACATTCTGTACTTC.

Ten or more counts support this clonotype. The chain employs TRBV29-1 and TRBJ2-7, with 7 bases matching TRBD1. Germline V CDR1 and CDR2: SQVTM, ANQGSEA. CDR3 length: 13 amino acids. V gave up 1 base and J gave up 3 bases; unmatched junction bases: 3. CDR3 sequence reads: CSVEGWDSYEQYF. CDR3 in DNA: TGCAGCGTTGAAGGCTGGGACAGCTACGAGCAGTACTTC.

Many counts were recorded for this clonotype. The chain has TRBV5-1 and TRBJ2-2; the D is unclear. The germline CDR1 and CDR2 sequences are SGHRS and YFSETQ. The CDR3 spans 15 residues. V lost 0 bases and J 6 bases, leaving 12 bases between the germline ends. Here the CDR3 reads CASSLVQAPSGELFF. The CDR3 DNA is TGCGCCAGCAGCTTGGTTCAGGCCCCATCCGGGGAGCTGTTTTTT.

The chain is built from TRBV5-1 and TRBJ2-1; TRBD2 is a possible D gene (6 bases). The germline V gene encodes CDR1 SGHRS and CDR2 YFSETQ. This CDR3 has 17 residues. V was cut by 0 bases and J by 6 bases, with 19 bases left in between. The CDR3 bases are TGCGCCAGCAGCTTGGACCAACCTTTTCGGGGGAGCAATGAGCAGTTCTTC. It is translated as CASSLDQPFRGSNEQFF.

V gene TRBV3-1 combines with J gene TRBJ2-2; the D is unclear. CDR3 length: 13 residues. Between the trimmed V and J ends, which lost 7 bases and 1 base, there was a span of 7 bases. Germline V lookup: CDR1 LGHDT, CDR2 YNNKEL (reference sequence). The CDR3 DNA sequence: TGTGCCAGCAACTCAGTGAACACCGGGGAGCTGTTTTTT. This gives the protein CASNSVNTGELFF.

This clonotype was seen at least ten times. V and J are TRBV4-3 and TRBJ2-3; D is unresolved. CDR1 is LGHNA, CDR2 YSLEER, per germline. This CDR3 contains 18 residues. V lost 0 bases to trimming and J lost 8 bases, with 24 bases between them. CDR3 nucleotide sequence: TGCGCCAGCAGCCAAGATGCGCGCGAGACCGCGTATAGTTTTACGCAGTATTTT. It is translated as CASSQDARETAYSFTQYF.

This clonotype was counted many times. The V and J genes are TRBV29-1 and TRBJ2-7, with a weak D call TRBD1 (5 bases). CDR3 size: 11 residues. With 7 bases removed from V and 6 bases from J, the gap between germline ends came to 13 bases. In germline, CDR1 is SQVTM, CDR2 ANQGSEA. CDR3 coding DNA: TGCAGCGGACAGCAACACCGCGAGCAGTACTTC. Encoded protein: CSGQQHREQYF.

This clonotype was seen many times. The rearrangement links TRBV27 to TRBJ2-7; 9 bases are shared with TRBD1. J gave up 5 bases and V 7 bases, and 9 bases lay outside the gene matches. Germline V lookup: CDR1 MNHEY, CDR2 SMNVEV (reference sequence). The CDR3 spans 14 residues. The CDR3 loop reads CASTSLDRGNEQYF. CDR3 nucleotide sequence: TGTGCCAGCACCTCCCTCGACAGGGGGAACGAGCAGTACTTC.

The V call is TRBV20-1, the J call TRBJ2-5; 9 nucleotides line up with TRBD1. Losses at the gene ends were 4 bases for V and 5 bases for J; bases not matched to a gene: 8. CDR3 length: 14 amino acids. The germline gives CDR1 DFQATT, CDR2 SNEGSKA (reference sequence). The CDR3 sequence: CSATRQGGLETQYF. The CDR3 DNA reads as TGCAGTGCTACCCGACAGGGGGGTTTGGAGACCCAGTACTTC.

In its sample, this clonotype was seen many times. The chain uses TRBV5-6 and TRBJ2-7; D is undetermined. Trimming left V 4 bases short and J 3 bases short, with 8 bases between. The CDR3 sequence is 12 residues long. CDR1 and CDR2 from the germline V gene are SGHDT and YYEEEE. CDR3: CASSPVGYEQYF. For the CDR3, the DNA is TGTGCCAGCAGCCCGGTTGGCTACGAGCAGTACTTC.

This clonotype was counted many times. The rearrangement links TRBV7-2 to TRBJ2-1; 8 bases map to TRBD2. The CDR3 sequence is 16 residues long. In germline, CDR1 is SGHTA, CDR2 FQGNSA. The junction had 10 bases not matched to a gene; V was cut back by 4 bases and J by 5 bases. CDR3 sequence reads: CASSYRAGATNNEQFF. CDR3 DNA sequence: TGTGCCAGCAGCTACCGAGCGGGGGCCACGAACAATGAGCAGTTCTTC. The entire variable domain, with the rest obtained from reference TRBV7-2 and TRBJ2-1, is as follows: GAGVSQSPSNKVTEKGKDVELRCDPISGHTALYWYRQSLGQGLEFLIYFQGNSAPDKSGLPSDRFSAERTGGSVSTLTIQRTQQEDSAVYLCASSYRAGATNNEQFFGPGTRLTVL.

This clonotype was counted only a few times. This chain uses TRBV7-6 with TRBJ2-5, with D perhaps matching TRBD1 (5 bases). The CDR3 is made up of 15 amino acids. V lost 5 bases, J lost 7 bases, and 20 bases lay in between. Germline V CDR1 and CDR2: SGHVS, FNYEAQ. The CDR3 sequence is CASSAGQGVVGTQYF. The CDR3 nucleotides read TGTGCCAGCAGCGCAGGACAAGGGGTGGTGGGGACCCAGTACTTC. Drawing the rest from reference TRBV7-6 and TRBJ2-5, the complete variable domain is GAGVSQSPRYKVTKRGQDVALRCDPISGHVSLYWYRQALGQGPEFLTYFNYEAQQDKSGLPNDRFSAERPEGSISTLTIQRTEQRDSAMYRCASSAGQGVVGTQYFGPGTRLLVL.

This clonotype was observed at least ten times. The chain recombines TRBV6-5 with TRBJ2-3; D unresolved. Trimming stripped 3 bases from V and 2 bases from J, with 9 bases between. CDR1 MNHEY and CDR2 SVGAGI come from the germline V gene. The CDR3 consists of 14 residues. The CDR3 DNA reads TGTGCCAGCAGTTATGATCAGACCACAGATACGCAGTATTTT. The encoded protein is CASSYDQTTDTQYF.

The chain carries TRBV20-1 and TRBJ2-4; a weak D match, TRBD2 (6 bases). CDR3 length: 16 residues. V lost 0 bases and J 0 bases, leaving 12 bases between the germline ends. The germline CDR1 and CDR2 sequences are DFQATT and SNEGSKA (reference sequence). The CDR3: CSARDGGTKAKNIQYF. The CDR3 DNA reads TGCAGTGCTAGAGATGGGGGGACGAAAGCCAAAAACATTCAGTACTTC.

This clonotype occurred a few times. The chain has TRBV20-1 and TRBJ2-2, with 7 bases fitting TRBD1. Germline trimming cut 0 bases from V and 6 bases from J; bases unmatched to any gene: 22. The CDR3 consists of 20 residues. Germline CDR1 DFQATT, CDR2 SNEGSKA (reference sequence). CDR3 amino acids: CSARDSKGQALLSLSGELFF. The CDR3 DNA is TGCAGTGCTAGAGACAGTAAAGGACAGGCTCTCCTTAGTTTGTCCGGGGAGCTGTTTTTT.

At least ten counts were recorded for this clonotype. The chain couples TRBV4-1 to TRBJ1-5; 8 bases fit TRBD1. Germline CDR1 is MGHRA and CDR2 is YSYEKL. V shed 4 bases, J shed 4 bases, and the junction held 6 bases outside the gene matches. CDR3 length equals 15 residues. The CDR3 is CASSPTGATNQPQHF. The CDR3, as DNA: TGCGCCAGCAGCCCGACAGGGGCGACTAATCAGCCCCAGCATTTT.

This clonotype was found many times. The J gene is TRBJ1-6, the V gene TRBV18; 8 nucleotides line up with TRBD1. The CDR3 length is 15 residues. The germline CDR1 and CDR2 sequences are KGHSH and LQKENI. J gave up 10 bases and V 2 bases, and 7 bases lay outside the gene matches. The CDR3 here is CASSPGTGGQSPLHF. In DNA, the CDR3 is TGTGCCAGCTCACCAGGGACAGGCGGCCAGTCACCCCTCCACTTT.

The V gene is TRBV7-2, the J gene TRBJ2-3; tentatively, D is TRBD2 (5 bases). Germline values: CDR1 SGHTA, CDR2 FQGNSA. The germline V and J ends were trimmed by 8 bases and 0 bases, with 12 bases remaining between them. The CDR3 extends over 14 amino acids. The CDR3 DNA follows: TGTGCCAGCGGGGAGACTCCTAGCACAGATACGCAGTATTTT. Its translation is CASGETPSTDTQYF.

The gene calls are TRBV20-1 and TRBJ2-1, with TRBD1 matching 9 bases. The CDR3 covers 14 residues. Germline V gives CDR1 DFQATT, CDR2 SNEGSKA (reference sequence). The DNA of the CDR3 is TGCAGCGACAGGGGGTTGAATTCCTACAATGAGCAGTTCTTC. Its protein is CSDRGLNSYNEQFF.

Only a few counts were recorded for this clonotype. This chain's CDR3 is CASSGVIRSEAFF. CDR3 DNA: TGTGCCAGTTCAGGGGTTATTAGATCTGAAGCTTTCTTT. The rearrangement links TRBV7-9 to TRBJ1-1, with D possibly being TRBD1 (6 bases). This CDR3 is 13 amino acids long. The germline V gene encodes CDR1 SEHNR and CDR2 FQNEAQ (reference sequence). V was trimmed by 9 bases and J by 6 bases, leaving 17 bases between them.

This clonotype was detected ten times or more. V gene TRBV7-8 combines with J gene TRBJ1-6, with unresolved D. CDR1 is SGHVS, CDR2 FQNEAQ, per germline. CDR3 size: 12 residues. Trimming shortened V by 5 bases and J by 11 bases, and 10 bases separated the two germline ends. The CDR3 sequence: CASSPPFPPLHF. The CDR3 coding sequence is TGTGCCAGCAGCCCTCCCTTTCCACCCCTCCACTTT.

This clonotype has a count of ten or more. The CDR3 reads CASSTRTGGDYEQFF. In DNA, the CDR3 is TGCGCCAGCAGCACACGGACAGGGGGAGACTATGAGCAGTTCTTC. The chain has TRBV4-3 and TRBJ2-1; TRBD1 aligns across 10 bases. The CDR3 consists of 15 residues. Germline V gene data show CDR1 as LGHNA and CDR2 as YSLEER. V was clipped by 5 bases and J by 8 bases; unmatched bases: 9.

This clonotype was detected many times. The chain employs TRBV4-1 and TRBJ2-1; 11 nucleotides match TRBD2. J lost 10 bases, V lost 4 bases, and 6 bases had no gene match. The germline CDR1 and CDR2 sequences are MGHRA and YSYEKL. This CDR3 spans 14 amino acids. The CDR3: CASSPPGLAEEQFF. The CDR3 DNA reads TGCGCCAGCAGCCCGCCGGGACTAGCGGAAGAGCAGTTCTTC.

The table lists this clonotype with a few counts. The CDR3 DNA is TGTGCCAGCACCCCGGCAGGGGGACCCCAAGAGACCCAGTACTTC. This encodes CASTPAGGPQETQYF. This chain connects TRBV28 to TRBJ2-5; 7 bases agree with TRBD1. CDR1 and CDR2 from the germline V gene are MDHEN and SYDVKM. CDR3 length equals 15 residues. The V and J ends lost 7 bases and 1 base, in that order; junction bases with no gene match: 9.

The rearrangement joins TRBV7-9 to TRBJ1-2; D unresolved. In germline, CDR1 is SEHNR, CDR2 FQNEAQ (reference sequence). The CDR3 contains 13 residues. The V end lost 0 bases, the J end lost 2 bases, and 4 bases lay between the germline ends. The CDR3 protein is CASSLAINYGYTF. The CDR3 DNA sequence: TGTGCCAGCAGCTTAGCGATAAACTATGGCTACACCTTC.

The J gene is TRBJ2-2, the V gene TRBV20-1, with no clear D. This CDR3 is 16 amino acids long. The germline V gene encodes CDR1 DFQATT and CDR2 SNEGSKA (reference sequence). V lost 0 bases, J lost 5 bases, and 16 bases lay in between. The CDR3 here is CSARENGRRTTGELFF. The CDR3 DNA reads TGCAGTGCTAGAGAAAATGGCAGGCGAACAACCGGGGAGCTGTTTTTT.

This clonotype was counted only a few times. The chain joins TRBV4-2 to TRBJ2-3; 7 bases fit TRBD2. V was clipped by 1 base and J by 0 bases; unmatched bases: 7. This CDR3 has 17 amino acids. The germline V gene has CDR1 LGHNA and CDR2 YNFKEQ. CDR3 nucleotide sequence: TGTGCCAGCAGCCAAGCGGGAACTAGCGAAAGCACAGATACGCAGTATTTT. This gives the protein CASSQAGTSESTDTQYF.